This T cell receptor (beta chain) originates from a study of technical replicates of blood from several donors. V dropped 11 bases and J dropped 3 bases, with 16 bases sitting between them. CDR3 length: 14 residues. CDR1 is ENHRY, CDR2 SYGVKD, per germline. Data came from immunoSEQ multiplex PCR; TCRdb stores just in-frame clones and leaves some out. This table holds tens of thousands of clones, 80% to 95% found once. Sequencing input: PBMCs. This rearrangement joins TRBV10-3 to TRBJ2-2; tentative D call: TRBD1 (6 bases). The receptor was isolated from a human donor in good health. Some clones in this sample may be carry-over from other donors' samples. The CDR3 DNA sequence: TGTGCCGTGAGTGGGTCAGGGGACACCGGGGAGCTGTTTTTT. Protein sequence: CAVSGSGDTGELFF.